The present T cell receptor beta chain was sequenced within a study of CD8 T cells in ankylosing spondylitis. The study's findings and limits: Significantly higher representation of disease-linked clones was reported for matched ankylosing spondylitis synovial fluid. Eight highly homologous variants formed a TCR beta motif that appeared characteristic of ankylosing spondylitis blood. Some motif variants had been reported before (in reactive arthritis synovial fluid and blood).

Germline V gene data show CDR1 as SQVTM and CDR2 as ANQGSEA. This CDR3 has 12 amino acids. The V gene lost 4 bases and the J gene lost 11 bases, with 17 bases spanning the gap. A single record per CDR3 protein comes from TCRdb applying MiXCR to the 5' RACE reads. The sample has around 540,000 distinct CDR3 sequences, approximately 12% seen once. This clonotype was counted between two and nine times. Its matching antigen is unknown. This TCR was recovered from a male donor with ankylosing spondylitis. This rearrangement joins TRBV29-1 to TRBJ1-1; weak D call: TRBD1 (6 bases). What was sequenced was blood, either unsorted or a sorted T cell fraction (not recorded which). CDR3 DNA sequence: TGCAGCGTTGTGGGGGCGACTGGGTTGGCTTTCTTT. As protein: CSVVGATGLAFF.